This T cell receptor (beta chain) derives from a study of T cells in Graves' hyperthyroidism and ophthalmopathy. About the research overall: Peripheral blood samples were taken at initial diagnosis, prior to any treatment.

This clonotype was seen ten or more times. V was trimmed by 2 bases and J by 4 bases, leaving 13 bases between them. The CDR3 is 14 amino acids. CDR1 is SGHKS and CDR2 is YYEKEE in the germline V gene (reference sequence). The hyperthyroidism patients had all been newly diagnosed, and their disease duration was under 2 months. Their ages ranged from 18 to 65 years. Based on clinical symptoms, serum thyroxine and TRAb, thyroid ultrasound and orbital computed tomography, diagnoses were reached. Each 10 ml fresh peripheral blood draw supplied the PBMCs. Amplification targeted TCR beta CDR3 regions from RNA transcripts. A first-round RT-PCR of the TCR CDR3 used the HTBI primer set. TCRdb re-analysed the multiplex PCR reads in MiXCR, keeping a single row per CDR3 protein. The sample comprises a few hundred thousand distinct CDR3 sequences, about 16% of which are singletons, and about 33% rests with the top ten.

This chain uses TRBV5-5 with TRBJ2-7; D is perhaps TRBD2 (6 bases). This TCR derives from a woman aged 25 to 45 with Graves' hyperthyroidism. The source material was blood. DNA of the CDR3: TGTGCCAGCAGCTTTGTACAGGAGGGGTACGAGCAGTACTTC. Its translation is CASSFVQEGYEQYF.